The 5 T cell receptor beta chains given below trace back to one sample, sequenced in a study of blood T cell repertoires in COVID-19. The method was immunoSEQ multiplex PCR; TCRdb's version includes in-frame clones alone and lacks a portion of them. The sample includes 90,000 to 110,000 clones, about 90% of them seen just once. The sequenced material came from peripheral blood. All receptors come from a human donor in a cohort sampled during active COVID-19.

The chain links TRBV18 to TRBJ2-3, with 7 bases identical to TRBD2. The CDR3 length is 15 residues. Trimming took 2 bases from V and 0 from J; bases not matched to a gene: 2. The germline CDR1 and CDR2 sequences are KGHSH and LQKENI. CDR3 sequence reads: CASSPRAGSTDTQYF. The CDR3 nucleotides read TGTGCCAGCTCACCAAGAGCGGGGAGCACAGATACGCAGTATTTT.

The V gene is TRBV21-1, the J gene TRBJ2-7; TRBD1, the table's D call, was not compared with the DNA. TRBV21-1 has pseudogene status. The CDR3 contains 18 residues. The CDR3 sequence is CASSKVVRGQGMSYEQYF. CDR3 sequence (DNA): TGTGCCAGCAGCAAAGTGGTAAGGGGACAGGGGATGTCCTACGAGCAGTACTTC.

This chain uses TRBV2 with TRBJ2-3; possible D gene TRBD2, 6 bases. The CDR3 covers 15 residues. The ends were cut back, 8 bases at V and 6 bases at J, with 21 bases in the middle. Looked up from germline, CDR1 is SNHLY and CDR2 is FYNNEI. The CDR3: CASSPFTSAGDTQYF. The CDR3 bases are TGTGCCAGCTCCCCTTTTACCTCTGCGGGGGATACGCAGTATTTT.

The chain carries TRBV4-2 and TRBJ1-2; no reliable D call. The CDR3 runs to 14 residues. Trimming shortened V by 3 bases and J by 4 bases, and 12 bases separated the two germline ends. CDR1 is LGHNA and CDR2 is YNFKEQ in the germline V gene. The CDR3 reads CASSHPGEAYGYTF. CDR3 bases: TGTGCCAGCAGCCATCCCGGGGAGGCCTATGGCTACACCTTC.

To note about this clone: Additional DNA sequences in this sample encode the identical CDR3. The gene calls are TRBV6-1 and TRBJ2-1, with D maybe TRBD2 (7 bases). The length of the CDR3 is 16 residues. With 2 bases removed from V and 2 bases from J, the gap between germline ends came to 13 bases. Germline V lookup: CDR1 MNHNS, CDR2 SASEGT. The chain's CDR3 is CASSERGGGTYNEQFF. As DNA, the CDR3 is TGTGCCAGCAGTGAAAGGGGCGGGGGCACCTACAATGAGCAGTTCTTC.